Listed here are 17 T cell receptor beta chains from one sample, sequenced in a study of yellow fever vaccine responses in identical twins. Via MiXCR, TCRdb re-called the RT-PCR reads, giving one row per CDR3 protein. The repertoire holds a few thousand distinct CDR3 sequences, with more than 70% as singletons. Sample: T cells from blood (PBMCs), unsorted or a sorted subset (not recorded which), taken before or after yellow fever vaccination (not recorded which). Every receptor here comes from a woman aged 18-30 years who received the yellow fever vaccine.

The J gene is TRBJ2-5, the V gene TRBV11-1; tentatively, D is TRBD1 (5 bases). Trimming left V 1 base short and J 3 bases short, with 9 bases between. Per the germline V gene, CDR1 is SGHAT and CDR2 is FQDESV (reference sequence). CDR3 length: 14 amino acids. The CDR3 DNA reads as TGTGCCAGCAGCTTAGTGGACAAAAAAGAGACCCAGTACTTC. This sequence encodes CASSLVDKKETQYF. The variable domain in full, completed from reference TRBV11-1 and TRBJ2-5, reads EAEVAQSPRYKITEKSQAVAFWCDPISGHATLYWYRQILGQGPELLVQFQDESVVDDSQLPKDRFSAERLKGVDSTLKIQPAELGDSAMYLCASSLVDKKETQYFGPGTRLLVL.

The rearrangement uses TRBV23-1 and TRBJ2-5; perhaps TRBD2 as D (5 bases). TRBV23-1 counts as an open reading frame of uncertain function. The CDR3 is 13 residues long. Trimming shortened V by 4 bases and J by 3 bases, and 9 bases separated the two germline ends. The CDR3 reads CASSRGDKETQYF. For the CDR3, the DNA is TGCGCCAGCAGTCGGGGAGATAAAGAGACCCAGTACTTC.

The gene calls are TRBV28 and TRBJ2-3, with a tentative D call TRBD1 (5 bases). Germline V gene data show CDR1 as MDHEN and CDR2 as SYDVKM. This CDR3 comprises 15 residues. V was cut by 6 bases and J by 1 base, with 14 bases left in between. For the CDR3, the DNA is TGTGCCAGCAGCGAAGCAGGGTCGCGCACAGATACGCAGTATTTT. Its translation: CASSEAGSRTDTQYF.

V and J are TRBV23-1 and TRBJ2-5; a possible D gene is TRBD1 (5 bases). TRBV23-1 is placed among ORFs of uncertain function. V shed 8 bases and J shed 5 bases, with 12 bases lying between them. This CDR3 is built from 12 residues. Written as DNA, the CDR3 is TGCGCCAGCCTTAGGAAGGGGGAGACCCAGTACTTC. It codes for CASLRKGETQYF.

This clonotype came up a few times. The chain links TRBV18 to TRBJ2-1; tentatively, D is TRBD1 (5 bases). The germline V and J ends were trimmed by 5 bases and 7 bases, with 12 bases remaining between them. The CDR3 runs 13 residues. Looked up from germline, CDR1 is KGHSH and CDR2 is LQKENI. DNA for the CDR3: TGTGCCAGCTCATCCGAGCAGGGTAATGAGCAGTTCTTC. It codes for CASSSEQGNEQFF.

The V call is TRBV27, the J call TRBJ2-3; no clear D. CDR1 and CDR2 from the germline V gene are MNHEY and SMNVEV (reference sequence). Trimming took 4 bases from V and 5 from J, leaving 10 bases between them. The CDR3 is 13 amino acids. CDR3 nucleotide sequence: TGTGCCAGCAGTTCGAGAGGCGTAGATACGCAGTATTTT. Protein: CASSSRGVDTQYF.

The chain joins TRBV10-1 to TRBJ2-7; D remains ambiguous. The CDR3 sequence is 14 residues long. The germline CDR1 and CDR2 sequences are WNHNN and SYGVQD (reference sequence). The germline V and J ends were trimmed by 3 bases and 6 bases, with 15 bases remaining between them. CDR3 nucleotide sequence: TGCGCCAGCAGTGACTCGTTAAGGGATTTCGAGCAGTACTTC. This codes for CASSDSLRDFEQYF.

This chain uses TRBV29-1 with TRBJ2-3, with no clear D. V was trimmed by 2 bases and J by 4 bases, leaving 4 bases between them. The CDR3 spans 11 residues. Germline CDR1 SQVTM, CDR2 ANQGSEA. The CDR3 sequence is CSVEWADTQYF. CDR3 bases: TGCAGCGTTGAATGGGCAGATACGCAGTATTTT.

This chain links TRBV11-3 with TRBJ2-7, with 7 bases fitting TRBD2. The CDR3 length is 14 residues. Germline CDR1 and CDR2: SGHNT and YENEEA. The V segment lost 6 bases and the J segment 2 bases; nucleotides outside the gene matches: 7. The CDR3 region is CASRSSGKTYEQYF. Here the CDR3 DNA reads TGTGCCAGCAGGTCGAGCGGGAAAACCTACGAGCAGTACTTC. Complete variable domain (other parts from reference TRBV11-3 and TRBJ2-7): EAGVVQSPRYKIIEKKQPVAFWCNPISGHNTLYWYLQNLGQGPELLIRYENEEAVDDSQLPKDRFSAERLKGVDSTLKIQPAELGDSAVYLCASRSSGKTYEQYFGPGTRLTVT.

This clonotype was found a few times. This chain links TRBV28 with TRBJ2-7; 8 bases are a match to TRBD1. Germline lookup yields CDR1 MDHEN and CDR2 SYDVKM. CDR3 length: 13 residues. The V gene end was trimmed by 6 bases and the J gene end by 4 bases; junction bases not matched to a gene: 5. The CDR3 sequence: CASSLGQVYEQYF. In DNA, the CDR3 is TGTGCCAGCAGCCTGGGACAGGTTTACGAGCAGTACTTC. Based on the CDR3 plus reference TRBV28 and TRBJ2-7, the full variable domain is DVKVTQSSRYLVKRTGEKVFLECVQDMDHENMFWYRQDPGLGLRLIYFSYDVKMKEKGDIPEGYSVSREKKERFSLILESASTNQTSMYLCASSLGQVYEQYFGPGTRLTVT.

The gene calls are TRBV21-1 and TRBJ2-7; the D segment call TRBD1 is taken from the table without a DNA check. TRBV21-1 is a pseudogene segment. This CDR3 region has 14 residues. CDR3 loop: CASRSIQGTYEQYF. The CDR3 region has the DNA TGTGCCAGCAGGTCAATACAGGGAACCTACGAGCAGTACTTC.

The V and J genes are TRBV4-1 and TRBJ2-5; a possible D gene is TRBD2 (6 bases). Germline-derived CDR1 and CDR2 are MGHRA and YSYEKL. This CDR3 comprises 14 residues. Trimming removed 3 bases at V and 2 bases at J, with 10 bases between. The CDR3 protein is CASSQIADQETQYF. CDR3 in DNA: TGCGCCAGCAGCCAGATAGCGGATCAAGAGACCCAGTACTTC.

The V call is TRBV10-3, the J call TRBJ2-1; D gene uncertain. The CDR3 runs 17 residues. Germline CDR1 ENHRY, CDR2 SYGVKD. V lost 0 bases to trimming and J lost 0 bases, with 12 bases between them. The CDR3 protein is CAISESIVPSSYNEQFF. CDR3 coding DNA: TGTGCCATCAGTGAGTCCATAGTTCCGAGCTCCTACAATGAGCAGTTCTTC.

This chain links TRBV20-1 with TRBJ2-7; no definite D call. The germline gives CDR1 DFQATT, CDR2 SNEGSKA (reference sequence). V was pared by 5 bases and J by 2 bases, with 10 bases between. The length of the CDR3 is 12 residues. The DNA for the CDR3 is TGCAGTGCTGGGGTACGGCCCTACGAGCAGTACTTC. Its protein product is CSAGVRPYEQYF.

The rearrangement joins TRBV11-2 to TRBJ2-7, with 8 bases fitting TRBD1. Germline V gene data show CDR1 as SGHAT and CDR2 as FQNNGV. V dropped 5 bases and J dropped 2; count of bases not matched to a gene: 5. The CDR3 is 14 amino acids. CDR3 amino acids: CASSRTQGAYEQYF. CDR3 DNA: TGTGCCAGCAGCCGGACACAGGGGGCCTACGAGCAGTACTTC.

This chain connects TRBV6-1 to TRBJ1-2; 7 bases agree with TRBD1. V dropped 0 bases and J dropped 4; count of bases not matched to a gene: 2. The length of the CDR3 is 14 residues. Germline V gene sequence: CDR1 MNHNS, CDR2 SASEGT. The CDR3 spells CASSEAPGGYGYTF. The CDR3 region has the DNA TGTGCCAGCAGTGAAGCTCCAGGGGGCTATGGCTACACCTTC.

The chain recombines TRBV4-2 with TRBJ1-2; 7 nucleotides line up with TRBD1. This CDR3 is built from 13 residues. The J segment lost 5 bases and the V segment lost 4 bases, leaving 4 bases of the junction unmatched. Germline V lookup: CDR1 LGHNA, CDR2 YNFKEQ. CDR3 sequence reads: CASSPRTGYGYTF. The CDR3 DNA reads as TGTGCCAGCAGCCCTAGGACAGGTTATGGCTACACCTTC.